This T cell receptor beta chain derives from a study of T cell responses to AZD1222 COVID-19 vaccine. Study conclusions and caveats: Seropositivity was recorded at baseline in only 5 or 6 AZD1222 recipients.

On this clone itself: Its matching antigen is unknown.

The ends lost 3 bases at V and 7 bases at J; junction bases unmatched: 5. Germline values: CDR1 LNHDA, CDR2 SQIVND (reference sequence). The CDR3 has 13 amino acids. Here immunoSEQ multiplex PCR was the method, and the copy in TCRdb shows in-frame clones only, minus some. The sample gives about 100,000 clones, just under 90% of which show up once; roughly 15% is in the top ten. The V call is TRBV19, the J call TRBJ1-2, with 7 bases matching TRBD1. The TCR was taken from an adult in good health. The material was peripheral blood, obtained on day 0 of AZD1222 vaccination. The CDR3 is CASSISTGAGYTF. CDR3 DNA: TGTGCCAGTAGTATTTCAACAGGGGCTGGCTACACCTTC.